This TCR beta chain was identified in a study of T cell repertoires in cytomegalovirus infection. As for the study in general: Alongside well-studied HLA-B-restricted CMV epitopes, recently identified HLA-C-restricted CMV epitopes were also used.

TCRdb recomputed calls from the reads with MiXCR, one row per CDR3 protein. Here the sample spans around 300,000 distinct CDR3 sequences, about 20% being singletons. Comments on this clonotype: The antigen is not known.

The sequence came from a human donor in good health (CMV status not recorded). Some clones in this sample may be carry-over from other donors' samples. The material was cultured PBMCs, obtained from culture after CMV antigen stimulation.

The DNA of the CDR3 is TGTGCCAGCAGTCTCTTCAGCAACACTGAAGCTTTCTTT. Translated, it gives CASSLFSNTEAFF. The rearrangement links TRBV11-2 to TRBJ1-1; unclear D gene. The germline V gene has CDR1 SGHAT and CDR2 FQNNGV. The CDR3 spans 13 residues. Trimming removed 6 bases from V and 2 bases from J, with 10 bases in between.